The present entry profiles one T cell receptor beta chain with its context. What it recognizes is unknown. TCRdb recomputed calls from the RACE reads with MiXCR, one row per CDR3 protein. This repertoire shows some 70,000 distinct CDR3 sequences, approximately 29% found once; its top ten account for about 8.9%. This sample is drawn from a study of human T cells and chemical hapten exposure. The study, taken as a whole, reports: Relative to control repertoires, expanded TCRs gave rise to significantly more large CDR3 similarity clusters.

Trimming took 0 bases from V and 10 from J, leaving 12 bases between them. The CDR3 runs 13 residues. From germline, CDR1 is MGHDK and CDR2 SYGVNS. Time point: patch test 1, 2 weeks after DPC sensitization. The treatment denotes: therapeutic diphenylcyclopropenone sensitization with weekly scalp DPC. Someone pulled total RNA out of unfractionated whole blood. This TCR derives from a man aged 40-49 years with alopecia areata. Some clones in this sample may be carry-over from other donors' samples. Sample: whole blood, taken in connection with sensitization to the hapten diphenylcyclopropenone (DPC). The rearrangement links TRBV25-1 to TRBJ1-1, with a tentative D call TRBD1 (6 bases). For the CDR3, the DNA is TGTGCCAGCAGTGAATATGGACGGGGGGCAGCTTTCTTT. Its translation: CASSEYGRGAAFF.